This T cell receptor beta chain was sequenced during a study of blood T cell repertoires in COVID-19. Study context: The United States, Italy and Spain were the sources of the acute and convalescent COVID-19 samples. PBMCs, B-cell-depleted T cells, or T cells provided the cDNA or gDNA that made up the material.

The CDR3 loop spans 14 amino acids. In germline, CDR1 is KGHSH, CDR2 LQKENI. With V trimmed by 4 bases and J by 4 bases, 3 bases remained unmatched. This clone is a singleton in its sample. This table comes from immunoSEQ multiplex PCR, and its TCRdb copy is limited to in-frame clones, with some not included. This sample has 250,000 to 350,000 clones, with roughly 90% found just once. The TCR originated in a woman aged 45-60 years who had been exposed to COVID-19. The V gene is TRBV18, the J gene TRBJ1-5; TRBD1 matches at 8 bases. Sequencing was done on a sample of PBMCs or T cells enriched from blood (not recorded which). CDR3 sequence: CASSRGQENQPQHF. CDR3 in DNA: TGTGCCAGCTCACGGGGACAGGAAAATCAGCCCCAGCATTTT.